Listed below are T cell receptor beta chains from one sample, sequenced in a study of T cells in Graves' hyperthyroidism and ophthalmopathy. One entry per CDR3 protein, called by TCRdb with MiXCR from the multiplex PCR reads. Of approximately 380,000 distinct CDR3 sequences listed, around an eighth are singletons. Sequenced: blood. The receptors originated from a man aged 45 to 65 with Graves' ophthalmopathy. Both conserved end residues are part of each CDR3. D genes are given only for firm matches. Expanded clones get a size class; other rows say once, few or many, or leave the size out.

D: -
size: many
V: TRBV15
J: TRBJ1-2
DNA: TGTGCCACCAGCAGAGAAAAGGGGCTTCACTATGGCTACACCTTC
CDR3: CATSREKGLHYGYTF

D: -
size: few
V: TRBV15
J: TRBJ2-7
DNA: TGTGCCACCAGCATTGGGAGGAACGAGCAGTACTTC
CDR3: CATSIGRNEQYF

D: TRBD2
size: -
V: TRBV19
J: TRBJ2-1
DNA: TGTGCCAGTAGTCGTTCCGGAGCGGGGGTGTACAATGAGCAGTTCTTC
CDR3: CASSRSGAGVYNEQFF

D: -
size: few
V: TRBV11-2
J: TRBJ2-2
DNA: TGTGCCAGCAGCCCGGCGGCTAGTAGGGACACCGGGGAGCTGTTTTTT
CDR3: CASSPAASRDTGELFF

D: -
size: -
V: TRBV29-1
J: TRBJ2-7
DNA: TGCAGCGTTGAAGTGACCGCGGGAGAGCAGTACTTC
CDR3: CSVEVTAGEQYF

D: -
size: many
V: TRBV3-1
J: TRBJ1-4
DNA: TGTGCCAGCAGCCCGACGGGACAAACTAATGAAAAACTGTTTTTT
CDR3: CASSPTGQTNEKLFF

D: -
size: -
V: TRBV12-3/TRBV12-4
J: TRBJ1-3
DNA: TGTGCCAGCGGGCAGCTCTCTGGAAACACCATATATTTT
CDR3: CASGQLSGNTIYF

D: TRBD2
size: few
V: TRBV5-1
J: TRBJ2-7
DNA: TGCGCCAGCAGCTTGGGGACTAGCGGGAGAGAGCAGTACTTC
CDR3: CASSLGTSGREQYF

D: TRBD1
size: many
V: TRBV29-1
J: TRBJ2-3
DNA: TGCAGCGTCGAGGGGGCAAGAACAACCACAGATACGCAGTATTTT
CDR3: CSVEGARTTTDTQYF

D: TRBD1
size: many
V: TRBV6-5
J: TRBJ2-7
DNA: TGTGCCAGCAGTTACCTCAGGACAGGGAGGAACGAGCAGTACTTC
CDR3: CASSYLRTGRNEQYF

D: TRBD2
size: -
V: TRBV6-4
J: TRBJ2-3
DNA: TGTGCCAGCAGTGAGACTAGCGGGAGCTCCACAGATACGCAGTATTTT
CDR3: CASSETSGSSTDTQYF

D: -
size: many
V: TRBV7-2
J: TRBJ2-7
DNA: TGTGCCAGCAGCTTAGCCCCCTACGAGCAGTACTTC
CDR3: CASSLAPYEQYF

D: -
size: few
V: TRBV28
J: TRBJ2-2
DNA: TGTGCCAGCAGTTTTCGAGTTGACACCGGGGAGCTGTTTTTT
CDR3: CASSFRVDTGELFF

D: TRBD1
size: many
V: TRBV6-1
J: TRBJ2-3
DNA: TGTGCCAGCAGTTATTACGGACAGGGAGCAGATACGCAGTATTTT
CDR3: CASSYYGQGADTQYF

D: -
size: few
V: TRBV20-1
J: TRBJ2-1
DNA: TGCAGTGGAACCCGGGACTCAGAGAGCGGTGAGCAGTTCTTC
CDR3: CSGTRDSESGEQFF

D: -
size: -
V: TRBV19
J: TRBJ2-3
DNA: TGTGCCAGTAGTAGTTCTCTGGTGCCCACAGATACGCAGTATTTT
CDR3: CASSSSLVPTDTQYF

D: -
size: many
V: TRBV30
J: TRBJ1-2
DNA: TGTGCCTGGAGTCCTCTCGGGGATGGCTACACCTTC
CDR3: CAWSPLGDGYTF

D: -
size: -
V: TRBV11-3
J: TRBJ2-2
DNA: TGTGCCAGCAGCTTAGGCGGGACAATCACCGGGGAGCTGTTTTTT
CDR3: CASSLGGTITGELFF

D: -
size: -
V: TRBV11-2
J: TRBJ2-7
DNA: TGTGCCAGCAGCTTAACGGGGGACAGCTCCTACGAGCAGTACTTC
CDR3: CASSLTGDSSYEQYF

D: -
size: -
V: TRBV12-5
J: TRBJ2-1
DNA: TGTGCTAGTGGTCCGGGACGGCGGGATACTACAATAGAGCAGTTCTTC
CDR3: CASGPGRRDTTIEQFF

D: TRBD1
size: -
V: TRBV7-3
J: TRBJ1-6
DNA: TGTGCCAGCAGCTTAACCGGACAGGAGAATTCACCCCTCCACTTT
CDR3: CASSLTGQENSPLHF

D: TRBD2
size: many
V: TRBV20-1
J: TRBJ2-1
DNA: TGCAGTGCTAGGACTAGCTTGGGCTACAATGAGCAGTTCTTC
CDR3: CSARTSLGYNEQFF

D: -
size: -
V: TRBV5-5
J: TRBJ2-7
DNA: TGTGCCAGCAGCCCGACTCCGGGGCCCACCTACGAGCAGTACTTC
CDR3: CASSPTPGPTYEQYF

D: -
size: few
V: TRBV20-1
J: TRBJ2-7
DNA: TGCAGTGCTAGTAATTCGAGGAGGGCGCAGGGGCAGTACTTC
CDR3: CSASNSRRAQGQYF

D: TRBD1
size: many
V: TRBV7-3
J: TRBJ2-2
DNA: TGTGCCAGCAGCTCCGCCGGGACAGGGAACACCGGGGAGCTGTTTTTT
CDR3: CASSSAGTGNTGELFF